Listed here are 32 T cell receptor beta chains from one sample, sequenced in a study of blood T cells in healthy people across ages. A second roughly 7 to 12 cycle PCR used barcoded and J-beta primers. TCRdb fed the 5' RACE reads into MiXCR, producing one record per CDR3 protein. The sample includes around 1,600,000 distinct CDR3 sequences, 35% to 45% seen only once; the top ten take less than 5%. Sequencing was done on a sample of blood. These receptors were collected from a woman between 18 and 29 years old in good health.

This clonotype showed up just a few times. The genes are TRBV9 and TRBJ1-6; no firm D call. There are 14 residues in the CDR3. V shed 2 bases and J shed 11 bases, with 14 bases lying between them. The germline V gene has CDR1 SGDLS and CDR2 YYNGEE. CDR3 amino acids: CASSVERGATPLHF. The CDR3 DNA sequence: TGTGCCAGCAGCGTGGAGCGGGGAGCAACACCCCTCCACTTT.

This clonotype was counted a few times. V usage is TRBV28 and J usage is TRBJ1-2, with D unclear. The germline V and J ends were trimmed by 8 bases and 1 base, with 11 bases remaining between them. Germline CDR1 MDHEN, CDR2 SYDVKM. This CDR3 is 13 amino acids long. The CDR3 coding sequence is TGTGCCAGCGCAGCAAGAGTTAACTATGGCTACACCTTC. Translated: CASAARVNYGYTF.

This clonotype was observed a handful of times. The J gene is TRBJ2-7, the V gene TRBV20-1; 11 bases agree with TRBD1. CDR3 length: 13 residues. V dropped 6 bases and J dropped 2; count of bases not matched to a gene: 3. Germline CDR1 and CDR2: DFQATT and SNEGSKA (reference sequence). The CDR3 here is CSAEGQGAYEQYF. The CDR3 bases are TGCAGTGCAGAGGGACAGGGGGCCTACGAGCAGTACTTC.

CDR3 nucleotides: TGTGCCAGCACCCGAGGGCAGTTATACAATGAGCAGTACTTC. This encodes CASTRGQLYNEQYF. The chain has TRBV27 and TRBJ2-7; maybe TRBD2 (5 bases). Trimming took 7 bases from V and 7 from J, leaving 20 bases between them. Germline CDR1 is MNHEY and CDR2 is SMNVEV (reference sequence). The length of the CDR3 is 14 residues.

The rearrangement joins TRBV6-5 to TRBJ2-7, with D perhaps being TRBD1 or TRBD2 (6 bases each). The CDR3 spans 13 residues. The V gene's germline CDR1 is MNHEY and CDR2 SVGAGI. The CDR3 loop is CASGPGAPYEQYF. The CDR3 DNA is TGTGCGAGCGGCCCGGGGGCCCCCTACGAGCAGTACTTC.

The rearrangement links TRBV28 to TRBJ1-1; 7 bases are a match to TRBD1. This CDR3 has 13 amino acids. The V gene end was trimmed by 4 bases and the J gene end by 8 bases; junction bases not matched to a gene: 7. Germline V gene sequence: CDR1 MDHEN, CDR2 SYDVKM. CDR3 sequence: CASSSPGGFEAFF. The CDR3 nucleotides read TGTGCCAGCAGTTCCCCAGGGGGTTTCGAAGCTTTCTTT.

The chain employs TRBV4-3 and TRBJ1-1, with a weak D call TRBD1 (5 bases). CDR1 is LGHNA, CDR2 YSLEER, per germline. The CDR3 spans 14 residues. The ends were cut back, 0 bases at V and 6 bases at J, with 11 bases in the middle. The CDR3 is CASSQDWGVPEAFF. The CDR3 DNA sequence: TGCGCCAGCAGCCAAGATTGGGGGGTGCCTGAAGCTTTCTTT.

J is TRBJ2-2 and V is TRBV6-6; the match to TRBD2 covers 11 bases. Germline V gene lookup returns CDR1 MNHNY and CDR2 SVGAGI (reference sequence). J gave up 4 bases and V 4 bases, and 5 bases lay outside the gene matches. CDR3 length equals 16 residues. As DNA, the CDR3 is TGTGCCAGCAGTTTCATAGCGGGAGGGGTCACCGGGGAGCTGTTTTTT. Protein sequence: CASSFIAGGVTGELFF.

This chain uses TRBV20-1 with TRBJ2-4; 7 bases are a match to TRBD1. Trimming at V came to 3 bases and at J to 1 base, leaving 3 bases not matched to a gene. The CDR3 sequence is 14 residues long. Germline V gene lookup returns CDR1 DFQATT and CDR2 SNEGSKA (reference sequence). CDR3 protein: CSASRGFAKNIQYF. Written as DNA, the CDR3 is TGCAGTGCTAGCAGGGGGTTCGCCAAAAACATTCAGTACTTC.

With respect to this clonotype: With a much larger clone just one base away, this may be a read error. The chain joins TRBV6-6 to TRBJ1-1; the D gene is possibly TRBD1 (5 bases). The CDR3 extends over 14 amino acids. CDR1 MNHNY and CDR2 SVGAGI come from the germline V gene (reference sequence). V was pared by 5 bases and J by 2 bases, with 12 bases between. CDR3 DNA sequence: TGTGCCAGCAGTGATTCGCGGGACAACACTGAAGCTTTCTTT. Residues: CASSDSRDNTEAFF.

The V and J genes are TRBV6-5 and TRBJ1-2; tentatively, D is TRBD1 (6 bases). This CDR3 comprises 15 residues. In germline, CDR1 is MNHEY, CDR2 SVGAGI. Trimming cost V 0 bases and J 8 bases, with 16 bases left between them. The CDR3, as DNA: TGTGCCAGCAGTTACTCCCTCATAGGGGGAGGGGGCTACACCTTC. Encoded protein: CASSYSLIGGGGYTF.

This clonotype was found a few times. This chain joins TRBV27 and TRBJ2-7; no reliable D call. CDR1 and CDR2 (germline): MNHEY, SMNVEV (reference sequence). The CDR3 consists of 14 residues. V lost 5 bases and J 3 bases, leaving 14 bases between the germline ends. CDR3 residues: CASSGHGPHYEQYF. The CDR3, as DNA: TGTGCCAGCAGTGGCCACGGGCCGCACTACGAGCAGTACTTC.

This clonotype was seen more than once but under ten times. V gene TRBV4-3 combines with J gene TRBJ2-3, with D possibly being TRBD2 (6 bases). The germline V gene has CDR1 LGHNA and CDR2 YSLEER. The V gene lost 0 bases and the J gene lost 3 bases, with 16 bases spanning the gap. This CDR3 region has 17 residues. CDR3 sequence reads: CASSQEADLARTDTQYF. The CDR3, as DNA: TGCGCCAGCAGCCAAGAGGCGGACCTAGCGAGGACAGATACGCAGTATTTT.

With respect to this clonotype: A much larger clone sits a single nucleotide away, making a read error possible. The chain combines TRBV5-1 with TRBJ2-5; 8 bases are a match to TRBD1. The J call is uncertain, as TRBJ2-7 better fits the DNA end. This CDR3 comprises 13 residues. In germline, CDR1 is SGHRS, CDR2 YFSETQ. CDR3 DNA: TGCGCCAGCAGCTGGGGGACAGGCAACGAGCAGTACTTC. As protein: CASSWGTGNEQYF.

This clonotype was recorded a few times. The V and J genes are TRBV3-1 and TRBJ2-1, with 7 bases matching TRBD2. Germline-derived CDR1 and CDR2 are LGHDT and YNNKEL (reference sequence). CDR3 length equals 18 residues. V lost 1 base to trimming and J lost 5 bases; unmatched junction nucleotides: 14. DNA of the CDR3: TGTGCCAGCAGCCAAGTTGTCCCTGCGGGAGTAGCGCACAATGAGCAGTTCTTC. Protein sequence: CASSQVVPAGVAHNEQFF.

This clonotype came up a few times. V and J are TRBV27 and TRBJ2-1; TRBD2 agrees at 10 bases. V lost 6 bases, J lost 4 bases, and 3 bases stayed unmatched. The CDR3 sequence is 14 residues long. Germline loops: CDR1 MNHEY, CDR2 SMNVEV (reference sequence). The CDR3 reads CASRDSGGYNEQFF. The CDR3 DNA follows: TGTGCCAGCAGGGATAGCGGGGGGTACAATGAGCAGTTCTTC.

V and J are TRBV20-1 and TRBJ2-5; 9 bases match TRBD2. The assigned J gene may be wrong: the sequence end matches TRBJ2-7 better. This CDR3 is 12 amino acids long. The germline gives CDR1 DFQATT, CDR2 SNEGSKA (reference sequence). CDR3 amino acids: CSAKSGGTEQYF. The CDR3 DNA reads as TGCAGTGCTAAGAGCGGGGGGACCGAGCAGTACTTC.

This clonotype was counted only a few times. The chain couples TRBV6-6 to TRBJ2-6; D gene unclear. CDR1 is MNHNY and CDR2 is SVGAGI in the germline V gene (reference sequence). The ends were cut back, 2 bases at V and 0 bases at J, with 8 bases in the middle. The CDR3 length is 16 residues. CDR3 sequence: CASSYPASSGANVLTF. CDR3 DNA: TGTGCCAGCAGTTACCCGGCAAGCTCTGGGGCCAACGTCCTGACTTTC.

This clonotype was counted a few times. The V call is TRBV24-1, the J call TRBJ2-1; D might be TRBD1 (5 bases). The CDR3 loop spans 14 amino acids. Trimming removed 0 bases at V and 4 bases at J, with 6 bases between. CDR1 is KGHDR and CDR2 is SFDVKD in the germline V gene. CDR3 residues: CATSDLRQYNEQFF. The CDR3 DNA follows: TGTGCCACCAGTGATTTGAGACAGTACAATGAGCAGTTCTTC.

The chain links TRBV20-1 to TRBJ2-2, with D hard to call. Trimming left V 1 base short and J 2 bases short, with 8 bases between. This CDR3 is 14 amino acids long. Germline V gene sequence: CDR1 DFQATT, CDR2 SNEGSKA (reference sequence). This CDR3 reads CSARVNPNTGELFF. The DNA of the CDR3 is TGCAGTGCTAGAGTTAATCCAAACACCGGGGAGCTGTTTTTT.

The chain links TRBV7-2 to TRBJ2-7; D gene unclear. The V end lost 1 base, the J end lost 3 bases, and 10 bases lay between the germline ends. Germline CDR1 SGHTA, CDR2 FQGNSA. The CDR3 sequence is 14 residues long. CDR3 sequence reads: CASSLDAGNYEQYF. CDR3 nucleotide sequence: TGTGCCAGCAGCTTAGACGCCGGAAACTACGAGCAGTACTTC. Using reference TRBV7-2 and TRBJ2-7 for the parts outside the CDR3, the full variable domain is GAGVSQSPSNKVTEKGKDVELRCDPISGHTALYWYRQSLGQGLEFLIYFQGNSAPDKSGLPSDRFSAERTGGSVSTLTIQRTQQEDSAVYLCASSLDAGNYEQYFGPGTRLTVT.

This clonotype was counted only a few times. The chain recombines TRBV2 with TRBJ2-7; 12 positions match TRBD2. The CDR3 loop spans 14 amino acids. The V gene end was trimmed by 2 bases and the J gene end by 7 bases; junction bases not matched to a gene: 3. Per the germline V gene, CDR1 is SNHLY and CDR2 is FYNNEI. DNA for the CDR3: TGTGCCAGCAGTGAACCTAGCGGGAGGGAGGAGCAGTACTTC. Amino acid sequence: CASSEPSGREEQYF.

This clonotype was seen a few times. V usage is TRBV7-6 and J usage is TRBJ2-1, with D perhaps matching TRBD2 (6 bases). This CDR3 is built from 14 residues. V was clipped by 5 bases and J by 6 bases, with 14 bases between them. The germline V gene has CDR1 SGHVS and CDR2 FNYEAQ. In DNA form, the CDR3 reads TGTGCCAGCAGCGGTAGCCGGGAGTTCAATGAGCAGTTCTTC. Encoded protein: CASSGSREFNEQFF.

For the CDR3, the DNA is TGTGCCAGCAGCTTAACGCTGGGACAGGGTTCTAGCACCGGGGAGCTGTTTTTT. This encodes CASSLTLGQGSSTGELFF. V and J are TRBV7-3 and TRBJ2-2, with 9 nucleotides matching TRBD1. The CDR3 sequence is 18 residues long. Per the germline V gene, CDR1 is SGHTA and CDR2 is FQGTGA. V lost 0 bases and J lost 4; bases outside the gene matches: 9.

The chain couples TRBV20-1 to TRBJ2-1; D is perhaps TRBD2 (6 bases). V was clipped by 0 bases and J by 7 bases, with 22 bases between them. The CDR3 consists of 17 residues. The germline V gene encodes CDR1 DFQATT and CDR2 SNEGSKA (reference sequence). CDR3 sequence (DNA): TGCAGTGCTAGAGATGTCCGCCCTAAATTGCTAGCGAATGAGCAGTTCTTC. Translation: CSARDVRPKLLANEQFF.

This clonotype was seen more than once but under ten times. DNA for the CDR3: TGTGCCAGCAGTCCTCCGAATCCCACAGATACGCAGTATTTT. This encodes CASSPPNPTDTQYF. The V call is TRBV12-3 or TRBV12-4, the J call TRBJ2-3; no clear D. Trimming stripped 5 bases from V and 2 bases from J, with 11 bases between. This CDR3 has 14 residues.

In its sample, this clonotype was seen a few times. The V call is TRBV29-1, the J call TRBJ1-1; no firm D call. Germline V gene lookup returns CDR1 SQVTM and CDR2 ANQGSEA. The CDR3 contains 11 residues. Trimming cost V 4 bases and J 7 bases, with 10 bases left between them. DNA for the CDR3: TGCAGCGTTGCGCCGTTATATGAAGCTTTCTTT. This gives the protein CSVAPLYEAFF.

In this sample, this clonotype turned up many times. The chain combines TRBV7-2 with TRBJ2-3; D remains ambiguous. This CDR3 contains 14 residues. V was clipped by 5 bases and J by 6 bases, with 15 bases between them. Per germline, CDR1 SGHTA and CDR2 FQGNSA. CDR3 in amino acids: CASSPKLGPDTQYF. The DNA for the CDR3 is TGTGCCAGCAGCCCAAAACTGGGTCCCGATACGCAGTATTTT.

This clonotype came up a few times. This chain links TRBV10-3 with TRBJ2-7, with 7 bases matching TRBD1. CDR1 ENHRY and CDR2 SYGVKD come from the germline V gene. The CDR3 has 14 residues. J lost 6 bases, V lost 7 bases, and 12 bases had no gene match. CDR3 sequence reads: CAINDPGQIAEQYF. CDR3 DNA sequence: TGTGCCATCAATGACCCGGGACAGATAGCCGAGCAGTACTTC.

This chain links TRBV7-2 with TRBJ2-1; TRBD2 matches 10 bases. The CDR3 has 15 residues. After removal of 6 bases from V and 4 bases from J, the junction contained 6 bases not matched to a gene. Germline V gene data show CDR1 as SGHTA and CDR2 as FQGNSA. In DNA form, the CDR3 reads TGTGCCAGCAGACCCACTAGCGGGACTTACAATGAGCAGTTCTTC. It codes for CASRPTSGTYNEQFF. Based on the CDR3 plus reference TRBV7-2 and TRBJ2-1, the full variable domain is GAGVSQSPSNKVTEKGKDVELRCDPISGHTALYWYRQSLGQGLEFLIYFQGNSAPDKSGLPSDRFSAERTGGSVSTLTIQRTQQEDSAVYLCASRPTSGTYNEQFFGPGTRLTVL.

V and J are TRBV9 and TRBJ2-1; D possibly matches TRBD1 or TRBD2 (6 bases each). Trimming took off 4 bases at V and 2 bases at J, with 16 bases between the two ends. The CDR3 is made up of 16 amino acids. CDR1 and CDR2 from the germline V gene are SGDLS and YYNGEE. CDR3 sequence reads: CASSPDPGGPYNEQFF. The CDR3 nucleotides are TGTGCCAGCAGCCCCGACCCCGGGGGCCCCTACAATGAGCAGTTCTTC.

This clonotype was observed a handful of times. This chain links TRBV20-1 with TRBJ2-7; 7 nucleotides match TRBD2. Germline values: CDR1 DFQATT, CDR2 SNEGSKA (reference sequence). This CDR3 spans 13 amino acids. The junction had 2 bases not matched to a gene; V was cut back by 1 base and J by 2 bases. CDR3 loop: CSARGGGPYEQYF. The CDR3 DNA is TGCAGTGCTAGAGGGGGGGGTCCCTACGAGCAGTACTTC.